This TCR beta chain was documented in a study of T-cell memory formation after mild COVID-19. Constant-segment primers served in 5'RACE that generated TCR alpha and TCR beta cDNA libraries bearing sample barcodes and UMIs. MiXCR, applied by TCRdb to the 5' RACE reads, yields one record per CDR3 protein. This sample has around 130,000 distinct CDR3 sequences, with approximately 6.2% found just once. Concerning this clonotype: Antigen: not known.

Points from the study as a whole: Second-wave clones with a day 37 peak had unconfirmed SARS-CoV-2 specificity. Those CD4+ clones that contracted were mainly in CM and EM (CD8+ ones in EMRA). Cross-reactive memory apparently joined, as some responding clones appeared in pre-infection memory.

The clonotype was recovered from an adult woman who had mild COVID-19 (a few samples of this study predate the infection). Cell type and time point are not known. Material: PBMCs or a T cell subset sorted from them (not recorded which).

CDR3 amino acids: CASSLETRKDTQYF. The CDR3 DNA follows: TGTGCCAGCAGTTTAGAGACTCGCAAGGATACGCAGTATTTT. V and J are TRBV12-3 or TRBV12-4 and TRBJ2-3, with no clear D. CDR3 size: 14 residues. Trimming cost V 1 base and J 6 bases, with 11 bases left between them.